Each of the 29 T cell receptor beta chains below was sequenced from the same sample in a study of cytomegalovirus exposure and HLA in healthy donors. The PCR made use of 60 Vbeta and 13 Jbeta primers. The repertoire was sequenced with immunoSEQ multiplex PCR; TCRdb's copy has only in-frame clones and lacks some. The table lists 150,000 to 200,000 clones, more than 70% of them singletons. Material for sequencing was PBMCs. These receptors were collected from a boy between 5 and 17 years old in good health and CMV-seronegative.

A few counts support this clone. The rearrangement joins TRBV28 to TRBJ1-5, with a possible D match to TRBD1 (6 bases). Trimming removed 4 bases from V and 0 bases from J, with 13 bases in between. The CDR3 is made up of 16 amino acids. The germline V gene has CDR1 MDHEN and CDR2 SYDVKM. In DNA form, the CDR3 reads TGTGCCAGCAGTTCAATGTACAGGGATAGCAATCAGCCCCAGCATTTT. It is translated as CASSSMYRDSNQPQHF.

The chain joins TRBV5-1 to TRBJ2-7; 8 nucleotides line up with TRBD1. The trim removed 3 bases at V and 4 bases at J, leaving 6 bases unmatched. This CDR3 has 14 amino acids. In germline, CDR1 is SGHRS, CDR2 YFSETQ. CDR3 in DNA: TGCGCCAGCAGCTCGGACAGGGCCGCTTACGAGCAGTACTTC. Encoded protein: CASSSDRAAYEQYF. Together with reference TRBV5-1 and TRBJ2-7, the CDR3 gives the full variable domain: KAGVTQTPRYLIKTRGQQVTLSCSPISGHRSVSWYQQTPGQGLQFLFEYFSETQRNKGNFPGRFSGRQFSNSRSEMNVSTLELGDSALYLCASSSDRAAYEQYFGPGTRLTVT.

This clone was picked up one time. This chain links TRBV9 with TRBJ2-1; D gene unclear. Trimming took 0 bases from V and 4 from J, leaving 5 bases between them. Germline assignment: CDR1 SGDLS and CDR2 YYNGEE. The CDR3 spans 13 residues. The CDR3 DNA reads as TGTGCCAGCAGCGTAGACAGATACAATGAGCAGTTCTTC. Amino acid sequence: CASSVDRYNEQFF. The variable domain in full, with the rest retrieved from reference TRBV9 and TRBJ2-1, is DSGVTQTPKHLITATGQRVTLRCSPRSGDLSVYWYQQSLDQGLQFLIQYYNGEERAKGNILERFSAQQFPDLHSELNLSSLELGDSALYFCASSVDRYNEQFFGPGTRLTVL.

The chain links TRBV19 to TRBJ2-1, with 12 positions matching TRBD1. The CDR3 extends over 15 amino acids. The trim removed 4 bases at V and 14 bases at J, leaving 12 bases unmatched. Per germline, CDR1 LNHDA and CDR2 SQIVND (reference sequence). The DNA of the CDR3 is TGTGCCAGTAGTACTCCCGGGACAGGGGGCTATGTGGAGTTCTTC. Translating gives CASSTPGTGGYVEFF.

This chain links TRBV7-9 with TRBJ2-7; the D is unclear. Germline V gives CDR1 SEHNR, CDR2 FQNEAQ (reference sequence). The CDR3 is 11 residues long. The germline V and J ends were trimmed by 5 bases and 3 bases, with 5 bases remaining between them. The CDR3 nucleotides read TGTGCCAGCAGCACTAACTACGAGCAGTACTTC. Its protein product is CASSTNYEQYF.

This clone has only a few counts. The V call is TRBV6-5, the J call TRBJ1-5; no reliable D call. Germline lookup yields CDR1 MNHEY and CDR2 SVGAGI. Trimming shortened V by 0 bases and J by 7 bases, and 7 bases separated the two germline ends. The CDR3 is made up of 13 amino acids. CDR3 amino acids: CASSYSSLQPQHF. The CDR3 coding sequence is TGTGCCAGCAGTTACTCGAGTTTGCAGCCCCAGCATTTT.

In DNA form, the CDR3 reads TGCGCCAGCGGCTCGCAACCTGCCGGGACAGGGAAGTCACCCCTCCACTTT. Its translation: CASGSQPAGTGKSPLHF. The chain combines TRBV5-1 with TRBJ1-6, with 9 bases that match TRBD1. V was clipped by 7 bases and J by 10 bases; unmatched bases: 18. This CDR3 spans 17 amino acids. Germline V gene lookup returns CDR1 SGHRS and CDR2 YFSETQ.

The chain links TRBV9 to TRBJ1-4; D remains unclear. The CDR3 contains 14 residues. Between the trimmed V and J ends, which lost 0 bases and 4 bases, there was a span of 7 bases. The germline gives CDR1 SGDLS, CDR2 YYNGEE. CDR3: CASSVGSSNEKLFF. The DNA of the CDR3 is TGTGCCAGCAGCGTAGGATCTAGTAATGAAAAACTGTTTTTT.

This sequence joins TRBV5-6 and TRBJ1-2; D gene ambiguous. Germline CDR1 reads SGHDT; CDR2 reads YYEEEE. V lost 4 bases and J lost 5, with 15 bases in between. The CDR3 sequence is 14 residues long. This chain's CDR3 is CASSGVWQVYGYTF. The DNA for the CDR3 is TGTGCCAGCAGCGGCGTTTGGCAGGTGTATGGCTACACCTTC.

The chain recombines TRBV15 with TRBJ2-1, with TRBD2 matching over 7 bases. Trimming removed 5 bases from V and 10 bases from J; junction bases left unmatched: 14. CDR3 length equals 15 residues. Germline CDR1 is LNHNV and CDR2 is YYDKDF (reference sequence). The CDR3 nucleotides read TGTGCCACCAGCCCCCTTGCGGGAGAGACTCTCGAGCAGTTCTTC. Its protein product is CATSPLAGETLEQFF. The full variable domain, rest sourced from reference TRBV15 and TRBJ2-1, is DAMVIQNPRYQVTQFGKPVTLSCSQTLNHNVMYWYQQKSSQAPKLLFHYYDKDFNNEADTPDNFQSRRPNTSFCFLDIRSPGLGDTAMYLCATSPLAGETLEQFFGPGTRLTVL.

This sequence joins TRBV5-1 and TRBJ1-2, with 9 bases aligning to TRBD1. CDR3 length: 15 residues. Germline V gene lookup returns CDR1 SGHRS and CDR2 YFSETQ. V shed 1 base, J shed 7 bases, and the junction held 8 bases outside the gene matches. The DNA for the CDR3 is TGCGCCAGCAGCTTGACTGGGACAGGGTTGCGTGGCTACACCTTC. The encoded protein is CASSLTGTGLRGYTF.

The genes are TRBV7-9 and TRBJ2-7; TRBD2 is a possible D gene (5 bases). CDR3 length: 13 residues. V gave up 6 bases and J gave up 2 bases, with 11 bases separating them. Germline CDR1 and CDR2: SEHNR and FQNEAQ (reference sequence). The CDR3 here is CASSRTGTYEQYF. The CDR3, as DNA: TGTGCCAGCAGTCGGACGGGGACCTACGAGCAGTACTTC.

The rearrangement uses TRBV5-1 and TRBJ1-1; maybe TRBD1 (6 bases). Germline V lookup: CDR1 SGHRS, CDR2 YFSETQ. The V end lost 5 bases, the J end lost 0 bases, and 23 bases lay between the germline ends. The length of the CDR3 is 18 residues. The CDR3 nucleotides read TGCGCCAGCAGTCTAACTTTTATCCAGGGGCACATGAACACTGAAGCTTTCTTT. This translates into CASSLTFIQGHMNTEAFF.

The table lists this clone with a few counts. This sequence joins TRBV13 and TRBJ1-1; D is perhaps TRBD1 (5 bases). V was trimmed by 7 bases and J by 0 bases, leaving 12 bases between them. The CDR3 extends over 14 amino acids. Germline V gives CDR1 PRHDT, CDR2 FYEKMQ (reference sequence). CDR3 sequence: CASISTALNTEAFF. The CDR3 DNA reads TGTGCCAGCATCTCGACAGCCCTGAACACTGAAGCTTTCTTT.

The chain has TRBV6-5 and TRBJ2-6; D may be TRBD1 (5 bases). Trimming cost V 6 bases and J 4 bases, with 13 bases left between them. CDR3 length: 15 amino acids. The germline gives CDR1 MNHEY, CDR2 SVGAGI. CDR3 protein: CASRDRGSGANVLTF. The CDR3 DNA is TGTGCCAGCAGGGATAGGGGATCCGGGGCCAACGTCCTGACTTTC.

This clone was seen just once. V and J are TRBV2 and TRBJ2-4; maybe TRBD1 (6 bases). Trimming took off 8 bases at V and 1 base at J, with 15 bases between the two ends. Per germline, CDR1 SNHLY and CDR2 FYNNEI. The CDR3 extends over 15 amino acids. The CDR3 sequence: CASYDRKEAKNIQYF. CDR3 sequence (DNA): TGTGCCAGCTATGACAGGAAGGAGGCCAAAAACATTCAGTACTTC.

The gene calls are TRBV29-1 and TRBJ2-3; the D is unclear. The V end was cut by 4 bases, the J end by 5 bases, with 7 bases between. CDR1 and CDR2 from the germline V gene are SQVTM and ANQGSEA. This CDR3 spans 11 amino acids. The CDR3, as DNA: TGCAGCGTTGGGGCGAAAGATACGCAGTATTTT. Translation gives CSVGAKDTQYF.

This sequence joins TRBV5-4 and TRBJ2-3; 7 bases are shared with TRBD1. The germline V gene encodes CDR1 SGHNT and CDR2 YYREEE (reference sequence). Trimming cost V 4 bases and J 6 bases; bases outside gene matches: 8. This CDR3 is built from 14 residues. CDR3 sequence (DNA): TGTGCCAGCAGCATACCACAGGGGTCCGATACGCAGTATTTT. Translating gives CASSIPQGSDTQYF.

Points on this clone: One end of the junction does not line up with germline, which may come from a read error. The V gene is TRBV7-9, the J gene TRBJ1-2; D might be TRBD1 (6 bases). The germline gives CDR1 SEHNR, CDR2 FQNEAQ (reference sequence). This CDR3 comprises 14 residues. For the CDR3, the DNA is TGTTCCAGCAGCTTATCGGGGGGCGAGTATGGCTACACCTTC. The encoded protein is CSSSLSGGEYGYTF.

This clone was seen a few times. The CDR3 DNA follows: TGTGCCAGCAGCCCTCCCCCGAACACCGGGGAGCTGTTTTTT. Amino acids: CASSPPPNTGELFF. The V gene is TRBV7-2, the J gene TRBJ2-2, with D hard to call. Germline V gene sequence: CDR1 SGHTA, CDR2 FQGNSA. This CDR3 comprises 14 residues. The ends were cut back, 5 bases at V and 0 bases at J, with 7 bases in the middle.

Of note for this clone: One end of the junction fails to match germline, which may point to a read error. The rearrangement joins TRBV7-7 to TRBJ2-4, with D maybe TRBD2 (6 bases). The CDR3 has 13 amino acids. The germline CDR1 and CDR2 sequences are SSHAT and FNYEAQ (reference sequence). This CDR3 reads CASSARSGTPQYF. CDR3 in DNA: TGTGCTAGCAGCGCACGATCCGGGACTCCACAGTACTTC.

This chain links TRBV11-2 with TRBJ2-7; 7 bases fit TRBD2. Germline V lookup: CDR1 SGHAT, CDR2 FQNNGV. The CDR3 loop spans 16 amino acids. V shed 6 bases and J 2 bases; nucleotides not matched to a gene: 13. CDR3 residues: CASRLRTSGTPYEQYF. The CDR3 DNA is TGTGCCAGCAGGCTACGAACCAGCGGGACCCCCTACGAGCAGTACTTC.

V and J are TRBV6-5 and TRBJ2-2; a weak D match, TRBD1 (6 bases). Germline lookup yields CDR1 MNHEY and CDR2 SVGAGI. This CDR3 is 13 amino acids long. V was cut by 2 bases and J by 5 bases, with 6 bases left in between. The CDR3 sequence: CASSYTGTGELFF. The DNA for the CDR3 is TGTGCCAGCAGTTACACAGGGACCGGGGAGCTGTTTTTT.

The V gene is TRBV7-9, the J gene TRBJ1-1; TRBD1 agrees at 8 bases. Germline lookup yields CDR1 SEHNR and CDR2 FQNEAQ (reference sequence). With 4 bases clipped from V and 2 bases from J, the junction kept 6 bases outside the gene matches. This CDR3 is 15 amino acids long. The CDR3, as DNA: TGTGCCAGCAGCTCACCCGACAGGGGTAACACTGAAGCTTTCTTT. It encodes CASSSPDRGNTEAFF.

The CDR3, as DNA: TGCAGCGTCGGAGTTACGGTCGAGAACACTGAAGCTTTCTTT. It specifies CSVGVTVENTEAFF. V and J are TRBV29-1 and TRBJ1-1; D is uncertain. From germline, CDR1 is SQVTM and CDR2 ANQGSEA. V was pared by 6 bases and J by 1 base, with 15 bases between. This CDR3 is built from 14 residues.

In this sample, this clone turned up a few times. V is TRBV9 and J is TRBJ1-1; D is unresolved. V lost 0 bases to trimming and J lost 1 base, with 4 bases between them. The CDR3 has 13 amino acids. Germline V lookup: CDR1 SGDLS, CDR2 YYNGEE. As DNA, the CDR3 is TGTGCCAGCAGCGTAGCAGGGAACACTGAAGCTTTCTTT. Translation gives CASSVAGNTEAFF.

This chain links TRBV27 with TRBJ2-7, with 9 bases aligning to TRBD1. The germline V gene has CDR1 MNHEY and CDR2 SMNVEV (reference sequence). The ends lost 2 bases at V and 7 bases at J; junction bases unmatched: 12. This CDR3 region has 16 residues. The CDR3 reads CASSLPPYRGRREQYF. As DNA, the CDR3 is TGTGCCAGCAGTTTACCCCCATACAGGGGGCGCAGGGAGCAGTACTTC.

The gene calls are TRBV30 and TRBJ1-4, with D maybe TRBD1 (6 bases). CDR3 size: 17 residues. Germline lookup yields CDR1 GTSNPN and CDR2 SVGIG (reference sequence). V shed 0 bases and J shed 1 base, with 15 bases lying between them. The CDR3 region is CAWSVLTGLITNEKLFF. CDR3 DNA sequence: TGTGCCTGGAGTGTACTAACAGGGCTGATAACTAATGAAAAACTGTTTTTT.

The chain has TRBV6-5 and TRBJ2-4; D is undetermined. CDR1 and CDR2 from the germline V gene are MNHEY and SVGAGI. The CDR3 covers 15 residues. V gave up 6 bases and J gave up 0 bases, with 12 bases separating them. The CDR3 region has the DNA TGTGCCAGCAGCTCGAGTCCTCTAGCCAAAAACATTCAGTACTTC. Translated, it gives CASSSSPLAKNIQYF.